A selection of T cell receptor beta chains follows, all from one sample in a study of OX40 agonist ivuxolimab in advanced cancers. Using immunoSEQ multiplex PCR, the repertoire was profiled, and TCRdb retains in-frame clones only, with some absent. Of just under 85,000 clones listed, around four fifths are singletons. Sequenced material: CD4+ or CD8+ T cells sorted from blood, taken in a trial of the OX40 agonist ivuxolimab. The receptors come from an adult with an advanced solid tumor such as melanoma, head and neck, liver or kidney cancer. The CDR3 runs from the conserved cysteine through the conserved F or W. A D gene is named only where the DNA matches it firmly. Not all rows give a size; the values are once, few, many and, for expanded clones, a class.

V gene	J gene	clone size	D gene	CDR3 protein	CDR3 DNA
TRBV6-1	TRBJ2-1	NA	NA	CASSVMGREQFF	TGTGCCAGCAGTGTAATGGGCCGCGAGCAGTTCTTC
TRBV7-9	TRBJ1-2	NA	TRBD1	CASRSGGSGYTF	TGTGCCAGCAGGTCAGGGGGGTCTGGCTACACCTTC
TRBV29-1	TRBJ1-2	NA	NA	CSVSEIGGYTF	TGCAGCGTTAGTGAGATTGGTGGCTACACCTTC
TRBV30	TRBJ2-5	NA	NA	CAWSSQETQYF	TGTGCCTGGAGTAGCCAAGAGACCCAGTACTTC
TRBV9	TRBJ2-1	once	TRBD2	CASSVAGWSGGDNEQFF	TGTGCCAGCAGCGTAGCGGGTTGGAGCGGGGGGGACAATGAGCAGTTCTTC
TRBV5-6	TRBJ2-7	few	NA	CASSLGGAGYEQYF	TGTGCCAGCAGCTTGGGAGGGGCAGGCTACGAGCAGTACTTC
TRBV28	TRBJ2-3	NA	TRBD2	CASRGSAGTTDTQYF	TGTGCCAGCAGAGGTTCAGCGGGGACCACAGATACGCAGTATTTT
TRBV7-9	TRBJ2-1	NA	NA	CASSPAAEQFF	TGTGCCAGCAGCCCTGCGGCCGAGCAGTTCTTC
TRBV28	TRBJ2-7	NA	NA	CASRGPGPKEQYF	TGTGCCAGCAGGGGGCCGGGACCTAAAGAGCAGTACTTC
TRBV7-9	TRBJ2-7	NA	TRBD2	CASSPGAGSSYEQYF	TGTGCCAGCAGCCCTGGAGCGGGGAGCTCCTACGAGCAGTACTTC
TRBV4-1	TRBJ1-5	NA	TRBD1	CASSQDDRDNQPQHF	TGCGCCAGCAGCCAAGATGACAGGGACAATCAGCCCCAGCATTTT
TRBV7-3	TRBJ2-1	NA	TRBD2	CASSPGLAGYNEQFF	TGTGCCAGCAGCCCCGGACTAGCGGGTTACAATGAGCAGTTCTTC
TRBV18	TRBJ1-5	NA	TRBD1	CASLDRGRDQPQHF	TGTGCCAGTCTAGACAGGGGAAGGGACCAGCCCCAGCATTTT
TRBV9	TRBJ1-3	NA	TRBD1	CASSEGQAKTSGNTIYF	TGTGCCAGCAGCGAAGGACAGGCGAAAACCTCTGGAAACACCATATATTTT
TRBV2	TRBJ2-2	once	NA	CASMGRVSTGELFF	TGTGCCAGCATGGGCAGGGTTAGCACCGGGGAGCTGTTTTTT
TRBV6-5	TRBJ2-7	NA	NA	CASSYGNARGGEQYF	TGTGCCAGCAGTTACGGTAACGCCCGGGGAGGCGAGCAGTACTTC
TRBV19	TRBJ1-5	NA	TRBD1	CASNDQGALNQPQHF	TGTGCCAGTAATGACCAGGGGGCCCTCAATCAGCCCCAGCATTTT
TRBV29-1	TRBJ2-1	NA	NA	CSAKNDISYNEQFF	TGCAGCGCCAAAAACGACATCTCGTACAATGAGCAGTTCTTC
TRBV19	TRBJ2-2	once	NA	CVSIGQLTGELFF	TGTGTTAGTATAGGTCAGCTCACCGGGGAGCTGTTTTTT
TRBV4-2	TRBJ1-5	NA	NA	CASSQDYGRPSGNQPQHF	TGTGCCAGCAGCCAAGATTACGGCCGCCCGTCGGGCAATCAGCCCCAGCATTTT
TRBV7-2	TRBJ2-2	NA	TRBD2	CASRLAGGPTGELFF	TGTGCCAGTCGTCTAGCGGGGGGGCCCACCGGGGAGCTGTTTTTT
TRBV5-6	TRBJ1-2	NA	TRBD1	CASSHLQGAYRGYTF	TGTGCCAGCAGCCATCTCCAGGGGGCATACCGTGGCTACACCTTC
TRBV5-1	TRBJ1-2	few	NA	CASSLISVAGLNGYTF	TGCGCCAGCAGCTTGATATCGGTGGCAGGGTTAAATGGCTACACCTTC
TRBV7-9	TRBJ2-4	NA	NA	CASSLSGDIQYF	TGTGCCAGCAGCTTATCAGGGGACATTCAGTACTTC
TRBV7-9	TRBJ1-5	NA	TRBD1	CASSPSGGGQPQHF	TGTGCCAGCAGCCCCTCAGGGGGCGGACAGCCCCAGCATTTT
TRBV7-3	TRBJ1-2	NA	NA	CASSPSGREYGYTF	TGTGCCAGCAGCCCGTCGGGAAGAGAATATGGCTACACCTTC
TRBV2	TRBJ2-1	NA	TRBD2	CASSERGKGNEQFF	TGTGCCAGCAGTGAGCGGGGGAAGGGGAATGAGCAGTTCTTC
TRBV7-2	TRBJ2-7	NA	NA	CASSLAGSLYEQYF	TGTGCCAGCAGCTTAGCAGGCTCTCTATACGAGCAGTACTTC
TRBV2	TRBJ2-3	NA	NA	CASSQMGQALGTDTQYF	TGTGCCAGCTCCCAAATGGGTCAGGCCTTAGGCACAGATACGCAGTATTTT
TRBV18	TRBJ1-5	once	TRBD1	CASSPPSLDRDQPQHF	TGTGCCAGCTCACCACCTAGTCTGGACAGGGACCAGCCCCAGCATTTT